A single sample is the source of the 30 T cell receptor beta chains below, sequenced in a study of blood T cell repertoires in COVID-19. Measured with immunoSEQ multiplex PCR; TCRdb has only the in-frame clones, and not every one. The sample carries around 170,000 clones, 80% to 85% recorded once. The sequencing sample was made of PBMCs or T cells enriched from blood (not recorded which). The receptor source for this set is a woman between 50 and 59 years old who had recovered from COVID-19.

Written as DNA, the CDR3 is TGTGCCAGCAGTGGCGCTAGCGGGGGGGCCTACGAGCAGTACTTC. Encoded protein: CASSGASGGAYEQYF. J is TRBJ2-7 and V is TRBV9; TRBD2 aligns across 12 bases. V dropped 5 bases and J dropped 2; count of bases not matched to a gene: 5. The CDR3 is 15 residues long. The V gene's germline CDR1 is SGDLS and CDR2 YYNGEE.

The chain carries TRBV7-2 and TRBJ2-1; D might be TRBD2 (6 bases). The CDR3 totals 12 residues. Trimming took 5 bases from V and 12 from J, leaving 14 bases between them. Per germline, CDR1 SGHTA and CDR2 FQGNSA. CDR3 loop: CASSPRDSGQFF. The DNA for the CDR3 is TGTGCCAGCAGCCCCCGGGACTCGGGGCAGTTCTTC.

This chain joins TRBV6-5 and TRBJ1-1, with a tentative D call TRBD1 (6 bases). In germline, CDR1 is MNHEY, CDR2 SVGAGI. Trimming removed 10 bases from V and 8 bases from J, with 20 bases in between. The length of the CDR3 is 13 residues. The CDR3 nucleotides read TGTGCCATCTCCAGAGGGGGTGGACTCGAAGCTTTCTTT. This encodes CAISRGGGLEAFF.

The rearrangement links TRBV4-3 to TRBJ1-2; the D is unclear. V was pared by 4 bases and J by 7 bases, with 10 bases between. The germline V gene has CDR1 LGHNA and CDR2 YSLEER. This CDR3 is 12 amino acids long. The CDR3 reads CASSPPQRGYTF. The CDR3 DNA reads as TGCGCCAGCAGCCCGCCTCAGCGTGGCTACACCTTC.

The chain links TRBV7-3 to TRBJ1-5; the D gene is possibly TRBD1 (6 bases). CDR3 length: 13 amino acids. Germline CDR1 and CDR2: SGHTA and FQGTGA. Trimming cost V 2 bases and J 7 bases, with 9 bases left between them. In DNA form, the CDR3 reads TGTGCCAGCAGCTTAGAAACAGGGCAGCCCCAGCATTTT. It encodes CASSLETGQPQHF.

This chain joins TRBV7-9 and TRBJ1-5; 8 positions match TRBD1. The J segment lost 6 bases and the V segment lost 1 base, leaving 5 bases of the junction unmatched. The V gene's germline CDR1 is SEHNR and CDR2 FQNEAQ (reference sequence). The CDR3 has 15 amino acids. The CDR3 sequence is CASSLGTGSGQPQHF. The CDR3 DNA reads TGTGCCAGCAGCTTAGGGACAGGGAGTGGTCAGCCCCAGCATTTT. Combining the CDR3 with reference TRBV7-9 and TRBJ1-5 gives the whole variable domain DTGVSQNPRHKITKRGQNVTFRCDPISEHNRLYWYRQTLGQGPEFLTYFQNEAQLEKSRLLSDRFSAERPKGSFSTLEIQRTEQGDSAMYLCASSLGTGSGQPQHFGDGTRLSIL.

The rearrangement joins TRBV7-3 to TRBJ1-1; D is possibly TRBD1 (6 bases). V lost 4 bases and J 6 bases, leaving 9 bases between the germline ends. Germline loops: CDR1 SGHTA, CDR2 FQGTGA. CDR3 length: 12 residues. The CDR3 bases are TGTGCCAGCAGCTCAGGGGCGTCTGAAGCTTTCTTT. Its translation: CASSSGASEAFF.

V is TRBV29-1 and J is TRBJ2-7; TRBD1 agrees at 9 bases. The CDR3 has 14 residues. The trim removed 3 bases at V and 6 bases at J, leaving 9 bases unmatched. The germline gives CDR1 SQVTM, CDR2 ANQGSEA. The DNA of the CDR3 is TGCAGCGTTGAGATCTACAGGGGGCGACGCGAGCAGTACTTC. Translation: CSVEIYRGRREQYF.

The J gene is TRBJ1-5, the V gene TRBV6-5; possibly TRBD1 for D (6 bases). V was clipped by 7 bases and J by 3 bases, with 16 bases between them. This CDR3 has 15 residues. Germline V gene sequence: CDR1 MNHEY, CDR2 SVGAGI. Written as DNA, the CDR3 is TGTGCCAGCAAACGCGAGGACAGAATCAATCAGCCCCAGCATTTT. Its protein is CASKREDRINQPQHF.

The chain employs TRBV18 and TRBJ1-1, with D hard to call. This CDR3 has 13 amino acids. Trimming pared 3 bases from V and 1 base from J, leaving 6 bases between. CDR1 and CDR2 (germline): KGHSH, LQKENI. CDR3 region: CASSPGRNTEAFF. CDR3 DNA sequence: TGTGCCAGCTCACCGGGGAGGAACACTGAAGCTTTCTTT.

The V call is TRBV7-2, the J call TRBJ2-2; 7 nucleotides match TRBD2. The ends lost 5 bases at V and 2 bases at J; junction bases unmatched: 2. CDR3 size: 14 residues. CDR1 is SGHTA and CDR2 is FQGNSA in the germline V gene. Here the CDR3 DNA reads TGTGCCAGCAGCCCGGGGGGTAACACCGGGGAGCTGTTTTTT. It translates to CASSPGGNTGELFF.

The J gene is TRBJ2-1, the V gene TRBV7-3; 7 bases line up with TRBD2. Germline V lookup: CDR1 SGHTA, CDR2 FQGTGA. The CDR3 runs to 15 residues. V lost 5 bases, J lost 15 bases, and 19 bases stayed unmatched. The CDR3 sequence is CASSLGGGLGTGRFF. In DNA, the CDR3 is TGTGCCAGCAGCCTTGGCGGGGGACTCGGGACGGGGCGGTTCTTC.

The chain couples TRBV7-2 to TRBJ2-1, with 12 bases matching TRBD1. V shed 5 bases and J 9 bases; nucleotides not matched to a gene: 5. Germline V gives CDR1 SGHTA, CDR2 FQGNSA. The CDR3 loop spans 14 amino acids. This chain's CDR3 is CASSTGTGGTEQFF. CDR3 bases: TGTGCCAGCAGCACCGGGACAGGGGGCACTGAGCAGTTCTTC.

The rearrangement uses TRBV7-3 and TRBJ2-5; D may be TRBD2 (6 bases). The V and J ends lost 1 base and 1 base respectively, with 13 bases between them. The CDR3 has 16 residues. The V gene's germline CDR1 is SGHTA and CDR2 FQGTGA. CDR3 in amino acids: CASSLRPGGGQETQYF. For the CDR3, the DNA is TGTGCCAGCAGCTTAAGGCCCGGGGGTGGCCAAGAGACCCAGTACTTC.

The J gene is TRBJ2-6, the V gene TRBV6-2 or TRBV6-3; D possibly matches TRBD1 or TRBD2 (7 bases each). This CDR3 spans 15 amino acids. V shed 7 bases and J shed 5 bases, with 15 bases lying between them. Per the germline V gene, CDR1 is MNHEY and CDR2 is SVGEGT. CDR3 region: CASTPGGVRANVLTF. The DNA of the CDR3 is TGTGCCAGCACCCCAGGGGGGGTACGGGCCAACGTCCTGACTTTC.

The V gene is TRBV19, the J gene TRBJ2-7; D possibly corresponds to TRBD2 (6 bases). Deletions cut 3 bases from V and 1 base from J, with 19 bases between. Germline lookup yields CDR1 LNHDA and CDR2 SQIVND (reference sequence). The CDR3 runs 17 residues. The CDR3 DNA sequence: TGTGCCAGTAGTATTTGGGGTGGCGGGGAATTATCCTACGAGCAGTACTTC. Translating gives CASSIWGGGELSYEQYF.

This sequence joins TRBV9 and TRBJ1-4, with D maybe TRBD1 (5 bases). Looked up from germline, CDR1 is SGDLS and CDR2 is YYNGEE. Trimming left V 7 bases short and J 4 bases short, with 11 bases between. The CDR3 contains 13 residues. The CDR3, as DNA: TGTGCCAGCGGCGGAAGGGGTAATGAAAAACTGTTTTTT. Its protein product is CASGGRGNEKLFF. Using reference TRBV9 and TRBJ1-4 for the parts outside the CDR3, the full variable domain is DSGVTQTPKHLITATGQRVTLRCSPRSGDLSVYWYQQSLDQGLQFLIQYYNGEERAKGNILERFSAQQFPDLHSELNLSSLELGDSALYFCASGGRGNEKLFFGSGTQLSVL.

V gene TRBV4-2 combines with J gene TRBJ1-1; 9 nucleotides agree with TRBD1. This CDR3 is 17 amino acids long. The junction had 7 bases not matched to a gene; V was cut back by 1 base and J by 1 base. CDR1 is LGHNA, CDR2 YNFKEQ, per germline. The CDR3 protein is CASSQGQGVLQNTEAFF. CDR3 bases: TGTGCCAGCAGCCAAGGACAGGGGGTGTTACAGAACACTGAAGCTTTCTTT.

The chain uses TRBV29-1 and TRBJ1-4; D remains ambiguous. Germline CDR1 is SQVTM and CDR2 is ANQGSEA. CDR3 length: 14 residues. V lost 3 bases and J lost 13, with 21 bases in between. The CDR3 DNA reads TGCAGCGTTGACACTTCCAGGCCCTTGAAACGACTGTTTTTT. Its protein product is CSVDTSRPLKRLFF.

J is TRBJ2-4 and V is TRBV7-9, with 7 bases that match TRBD2. The CDR3 sequence is 17 residues long. Germline CDR1 reads SEHNR; CDR2 reads FQNEAQ (reference sequence). Losses at the gene ends were 1 base for V and 8 bases for J; bases not matched to a gene: 14. CDR3 sequence reads: CASSLDVSRGGRDIQYF. The CDR3 DNA is TGTGCCAGCAGCTTAGATGTCTCGCGGGGCGGGAGAGACATTCAGTACTTC.

V and J are TRBV9 and TRBJ1-1; D gene ambiguous. There are 13 residues in the CDR3. Trimming removed 4 bases from V and 3 bases from J, with 10 bases in between. Germline values: CDR1 SGDLS, CDR2 YYNGEE. In DNA, the CDR3 is TGTGCCAGCAGCCCACAGACATACACTGAAGCTTTCTTT. Its translation: CASSPQTYTEAFF.

This clone was seen a few times. This chain uses TRBV7-9 with TRBJ2-7; 13 positions agree with TRBD2. CDR1 SEHNR and CDR2 FQNEAQ come from the germline V gene (reference sequence). V lost 2 bases to trimming and J lost 9 bases; unmatched junction nucleotides: 7. The CDR3 is 15 residues long. The CDR3, as DNA: TGTGCCAGCAGCTTAACCGGGACTAGCGGGGCAGCGCAGTACTTC. This sequence encodes CASSLTGTSGAAQYF.

This chain connects TRBV10-3 to TRBJ1-4; tentatively, D is TRBD1 (5 bases). Trimming stripped 0 bases from V and 3 bases from J, with 5 bases between. Germline-derived CDR1 and CDR2 are ENHRY and SYGVKD. The CDR3 length is 14 residues. The CDR3 DNA is TGTGCCATCAGTGAGTCAGGGGCTAATGAAAAACTGTTTTTT. This encodes CAISESGANEKLFF.

This chain joins TRBV28 and TRBJ2-5; D is possibly TRBD1 (5 bases). Trimming cost V 8 bases and J 6 bases, with 16 bases left between them. This CDR3 comprises 13 residues. Germline V gives CDR1 MDHEN, CDR2 SYDVKM. In DNA form, the CDR3 reads TGTGCCAGCTTCCTCCCTGGGGCAAAGACCCAGTACTTC. Encoded protein: CASFLPGAKTQYF. The whole variable domain, remainder taken from reference TRBV28 and TRBJ2-5, is DVKVTQSSRYLVKRTGEKVFLECVQDMDHENMFWYRQDPGLGLRLIYFSYDVKMKEKGDIPEGYSVSREKKERFSLILESASTNQTSMYLCASFLPGAKTQYFGPGTRLLVL.

The sample holds one count of this clone. The chain recombines TRBV4-2 with TRBJ2-3; D possibly corresponds to TRBD2 (6 bases). The V gene's germline CDR1 is LGHNA and CDR2 YNFKEQ. V was clipped by 5 bases and J by 4 bases, with 16 bases between them. CDR3 length: 15 residues. The CDR3: CASSGGWDSADTQYF. Written as DNA, the CDR3 is TGTGCCAGCAGCGGAGGCTGGGACTCGGCAGATACGCAGTATTTT.

This clone was seen more than once but under ten times. The CDR3 loop reads CASSLQGGNTEAFF. The DNA of the CDR3 is TGTGCCAGCAGCTTACAGGGGGGAAACACTGAAGCTTTCTTT. This chain links TRBV7-3 with TRBJ1-1, with TRBD1 matching over 7 bases. The germline V gene encodes CDR1 SGHTA and CDR2 FQGTGA. This CDR3 has 14 residues. V shed 2 bases and J 2 bases; nucleotides not matched to a gene: 2.

This clone was recorded only once. The rearrangement uses TRBV5-1 and TRBJ2-3, with D possibly TRBD1 on 5 matching bases. Germline CDR1 reads SGHRS; CDR2 reads YFSETQ. Between the trimmed V and J ends, which lost 0 bases and 6 bases, there was a span of 11 bases. The CDR3 consists of 14 residues. For the CDR3, the DNA is TGCGCCAGCAGCTTGGGGCAGGGTTGGGATACGCAGTATTTT. Translated, it gives CASSLGQGWDTQYF.

The chain employs TRBV9 and TRBJ2-3; 12 bases agree with TRBD2. CDR3 length: 17 amino acids. With 0 bases clipped from V and 8 bases from J, the junction kept 10 bases outside the gene matches. Germline V lookup: CDR1 SGDLS, CDR2 YYNGEE. The CDR3 DNA is TGTGCCAGCAGCGTAGAACTAGCGGGAGGTGGGTTGGGTACGCAGTATTTT. It encodes CASSVELAGGGLGTQYF.

The rearrangement joins TRBV19 to TRBJ2-7; 8 bases line up with TRBD1. Trimming at V came to 2 bases and at J to 4 bases, leaving 10 bases not matched to a gene. Germline lookup yields CDR1 LNHDA and CDR2 SQIVND (reference sequence). This CDR3 has 16 amino acids. The CDR3 DNA is TGTGCCAGTAGTATATCGCGGCAGGGGGCTAGGTACGAGCAGTACTTC. Translation: CASSISRQGARYEQYF.

The rearrangement joins TRBV21-1 to TRBJ2-3; TRBD2, as called in the table, went unchecked against the DNA. TRBV21-1 is a listed pseudogene. The CDR3 is 16 residues long. CDR3 DNA sequence: TGTGCCAGCAGCCCTAGCGACAGATCTAGCACAGATACGCAGTATTTT. Translation gives CASSPSDRSSTDTQYF.